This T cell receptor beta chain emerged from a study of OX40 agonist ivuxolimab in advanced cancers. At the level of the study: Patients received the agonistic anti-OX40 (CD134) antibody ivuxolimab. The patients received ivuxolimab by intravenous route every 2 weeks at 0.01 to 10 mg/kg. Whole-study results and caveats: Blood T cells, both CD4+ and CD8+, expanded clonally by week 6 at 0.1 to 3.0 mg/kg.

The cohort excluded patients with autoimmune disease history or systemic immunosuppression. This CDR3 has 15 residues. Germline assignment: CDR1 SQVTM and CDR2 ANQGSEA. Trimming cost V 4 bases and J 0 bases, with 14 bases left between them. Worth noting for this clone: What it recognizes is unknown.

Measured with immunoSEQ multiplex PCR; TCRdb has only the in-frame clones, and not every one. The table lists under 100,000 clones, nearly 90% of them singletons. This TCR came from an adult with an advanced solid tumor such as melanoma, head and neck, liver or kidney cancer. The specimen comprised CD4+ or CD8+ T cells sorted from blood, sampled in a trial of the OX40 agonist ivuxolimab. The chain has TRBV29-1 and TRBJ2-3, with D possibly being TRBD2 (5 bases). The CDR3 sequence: CSVVRATRSTDTQYF. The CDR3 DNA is TGCAGCGTTGTGCGGGCCACCAGAAGCACAGATACGCAGTATTTT.